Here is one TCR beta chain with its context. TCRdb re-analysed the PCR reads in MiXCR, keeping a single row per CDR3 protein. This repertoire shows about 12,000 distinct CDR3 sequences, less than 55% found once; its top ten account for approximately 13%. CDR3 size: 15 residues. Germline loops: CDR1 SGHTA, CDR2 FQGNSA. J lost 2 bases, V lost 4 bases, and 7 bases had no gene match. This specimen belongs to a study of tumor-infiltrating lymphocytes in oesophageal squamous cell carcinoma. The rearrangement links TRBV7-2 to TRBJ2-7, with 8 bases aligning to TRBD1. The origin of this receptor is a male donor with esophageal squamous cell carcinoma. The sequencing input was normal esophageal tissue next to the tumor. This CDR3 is CASSSTGTGPYEQYF. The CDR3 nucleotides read TGTGCCAGCAGCTCTACCGGGACAGGACCCTACGAGCAGTACTTC.